These 11 T cell receptor beta chains originate from one sample sequenced in a study of T cell clones after liver transplantation. Data came from immunoSEQ multiplex PCR; TCRdb stores just in-frame clones and leaves some out. The sample records some 110,000 clones, 90% being singletons. Sequenced here: CD4+ T cells from blood, sampled 12 months after liver transplant. These TCRs come from a human patient who received a liver transplant. Some T cells may be graft donor cells.

This clone was detected only once. The chain couples TRBV11-2 to TRBJ2-6; the D is unclear. V lost 3 bases to trimming and J lost 0 bases, with 15 bases between them. Germline V gene lookup returns CDR1 SGHAT and CDR2 FQNNGV. The CDR3 length is 18 residues. This CDR3 reads CASSFPLRHSSGANVLTF. CDR3 sequence (DNA): TGTGCCAGCAGCTTCCCCCTCCGTCACTCCTCTGGGGCCAACGTCCTGACTTTC.

V is TRBV19 and J is TRBJ2-7, with 10 bases matching TRBD1. Trimming at V came to 5 bases and at J to 4 bases, leaving 14 bases not matched to a gene. Germline V gene sequence: CDR1 LNHDA, CDR2 SQIVND (reference sequence). This CDR3 has 17 amino acids. In DNA, the CDR3 is TGTGCCAGTAGTCCTCCCGGGACAGGGGTGAGGGCTTACGAGCAGTACTTC. It yields the protein CASSPPGTGVRAYEQYF.

This sequence joins TRBV25-1 and TRBJ1-2; no clear D gene. The CDR3 totals 13 residues. Trimming took off 2 bases at V and 7 bases at J, with 11 bases between the two ends. Germline lookup yields CDR1 MGHDK and CDR2 SYGVNS. CDR3 sequence (DNA): TGTGCCAGCAGTGAAGTGAAGGATCTTGGCTACACCTTC. This sequence encodes CASSEVKDLGYTF.

The chain is built from TRBV19 and TRBJ2-1, with D unclear. The V end lost 4 bases, the J end lost 0 bases, and 13 bases lay between the germline ends. From germline, CDR1 is LNHDA and CDR2 SQIVND (reference sequence). This CDR3 has 16 residues. The CDR3 region is CASSTLPPSSYNEQFF. For the CDR3, the DNA is TGTGCCAGTAGTACCCTCCCCCCGAGCTCCTACAATGAGCAGTTCTTC.

This chain uses TRBV5-1 with TRBJ1-2; possible D gene TRBD1, 5 bases. Looked up from germline, CDR1 is SGHRS and CDR2 is YFSETQ. With 6 bases removed from V and 8 bases from J, the gap between germline ends came to 20 bases. The CDR3 runs to 14 residues. CDR3 sequence reads: CASTSAGGGVGYTF. The CDR3 DNA reads as TGCGCCAGCACCTCCGCGGGGGGAGGAGTAGGCTACACCTTC.

The chain is built from TRBV5-6 and TRBJ2-7; 9 bases are shared with TRBD1. In germline, CDR1 is SGHDT, CDR2 YYEEEE. After removal of 4 bases from V and 5 bases from J, the junction contained 7 bases not matched to a gene. This CDR3 region has 14 residues. The CDR3 sequence is CASSQPGQGHEQYF. The DNA for the CDR3 is TGTGCCAGCAGCCAACCGGGACAGGGTCACGAGCAGTACTTC.

CDR3 protein: CASSPLAGATGELFF. The CDR3, as DNA: TGTGCCAGCAGCCCTCTAGCGGGAGCGACCGGGGAGCTGTTTTTT. The chain uses TRBV7-3 and TRBJ2-2, with 10 bases aligning to TRBD2. The CDR3 is 15 residues long. Germline assignment: CDR1 SGHTA and CDR2 FQGTGA. V was clipped by 5 bases and J by 5 bases; unmatched bases: 5.

The J gene is TRBJ2-3, the V gene TRBV7-9; TRBD2 aligns across 8 bases. The CDR3 length is 16 residues. The germline gives CDR1 SEHNR, CDR2 FQNEAQ (reference sequence). With 4 bases clipped from V and 5 bases from J, the junction kept 11 bases outside the gene matches. The CDR3 DNA reads TGTGCCAGCAGCTCGGCACGGGAGGGGTCGAAAGATACGCAGTATTTT. Translating it yields CASSSAREGSKDTQYF.

The chain uses TRBV4-3 and TRBJ2-2; the D is unclear. The CDR3 spans 15 residues. V was cut by 4 bases and J by 0 bases, with 9 bases left in between. The germline V gene encodes CDR1 LGHNA and CDR2 YSLEER. The CDR3 reads CASSPTDSNTGELFF. In nucleotides, the CDR3 is TGCGCCAGCAGCCCGACGGATTCGAACACCGGGGAGCTGTTTTTT.

The V and J genes are TRBV5-4 and TRBJ2-2; 7 bases match TRBD2. The V segment lost 3 bases and the J segment 0 bases; nucleotides outside the gene matches: 5. The CDR3 runs to 16 residues. Germline V gene sequence: CDR1 SGHNT, CDR2 YYREEE (reference sequence). The CDR3 sequence is CASSSAGLANTGELFF. As DNA, the CDR3 is TGTGCCAGCAGCTCTGCCGGACTAGCGAACACCGGGGAGCTGTTTTTT.

The chain employs TRBV4-1 and TRBJ2-2, with 8 bases lining up with TRBD2. V lost 1 base, J lost 2 bases, and 3 bases stayed unmatched. Per germline, CDR1 MGHRA and CDR2 YSYEKL. The CDR3 sequence is 16 residues long. For the CDR3, the DNA is TGCGCCAGCAGCCAAGTACTAGCGGTCAACACCGGGGAGCTGTTTTTT. Its translation is CASSQVLAVNTGELFF.